This T cell receptor (beta chain) is drawn from a study of T cells expressing NK-cell markers. About the research overall: Researchers got TCR beta repertoires out of sorted CD3+CD56+NKG2C+, CD3+CD56+NKG2C- and CD3+CD56-NKG2C+ T cells. Eight donors were sequenced, seven testing HCMV-seropositive and one testing seronegative.

This CDR3 is 14 amino acids long. Germline CDR1 is LNHNV and CDR2 is YYDKDF (reference sequence). Template switching by 5'RACE with UMIs generated the TCR beta cDNA. TCRdb re-called the 5' RACE reads; one entry per CDR3 protein, DNA not given. The sample has almost 450,000 distinct CDR3 sequences. The receptor was isolated from a woman between 18 and 70 years old in good health. The chain employs TRBV15 and TRBJ2-4; TCRdb's D call, TRBD1, is unchecked because there is no DNA. The specimen was blood T cells: a sorted CD56 or NKG2C T cell subset, CD4+ or CD8+ T cells, or bulk PBMC T cells (not recorded which). CDR3 residues: CATSRAGPENIQYF.